What follows describes a single TCR beta chain. What it recognizes is unknown. Described treatment: roughly 11-day PBMC culture with coronavirus spike peptide pools or control peptides (ViraFEST assay). Germline CDR1 reads ENHRY; CDR2 reads SYGVKD. V lost 5 bases and J lost 1, with 8 bases in between. This CDR3 comprises 13 residues. Cultured CD4+ T cells had their DNA profiled by the Oncomine TCR Beta short-read assay. In TCRdb, the PCR reads were re-called with MiXCR into one record per CDR3 protein. The sample has over 10,000 distinct CDR3 sequences, 50% to 55% seen once; the top ten hold about 30%. This sample is drawn from a study of vaccination and CD4 T cells after COVID-19. Study overall: Median time from COVID diagnosis to post-COVID sampling was 101 days (35 to 161). Median time from second vaccine dose to sampling was about 70 days (14 to 241). Study observations and caveats: Convalescent patients showed a median 86.3% of reactive clones that were seen only post-vaccination.

This clonotype was sampled from a human donor who had recovered from COVID-19. The J gene is TRBJ1-1, the V gene TRBV10-3; tentatively, D is TRBD1 (6 bases). Sequenced input: CD4+ T cells from blood, cultured in vitro. The CDR3 loop reads CAISPGQNTEAFF. The CDR3, as DNA: TGTGCCATCAGTCCGGGACAGAACACTGAAGCTTTCTTT.